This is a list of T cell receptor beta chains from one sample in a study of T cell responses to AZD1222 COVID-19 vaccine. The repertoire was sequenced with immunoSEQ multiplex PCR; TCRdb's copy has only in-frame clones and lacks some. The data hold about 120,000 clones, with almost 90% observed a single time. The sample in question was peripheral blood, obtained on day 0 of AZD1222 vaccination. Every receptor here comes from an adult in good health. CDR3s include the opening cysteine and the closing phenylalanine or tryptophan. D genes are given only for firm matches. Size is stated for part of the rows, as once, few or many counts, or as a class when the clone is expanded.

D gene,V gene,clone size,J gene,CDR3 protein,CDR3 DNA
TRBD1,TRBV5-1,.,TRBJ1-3,CASSLEQGAAGNTIYF,TGCGCCAGCAGCTTGGAGCAGGGGGCGGCTGGAAACACCATATATTTT
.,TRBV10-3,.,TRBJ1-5,CAISATGSGDQPQHF,TGTGCCATCAGTGCAACAGGGTCAGGGGATCAGCCCCAGCATTTT
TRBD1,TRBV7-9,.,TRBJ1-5,CASSFNQDRGFDRPQHF,TGTGCCAGCAGCTTTAATCAGGACAGGGGGTTCGATAGGCCCCAGCATTTT
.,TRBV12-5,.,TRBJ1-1,CASGVDTFTEAFF,TGTGCTAGTGGTGTGGACACGTTCACTGAAGCTTTCTTT
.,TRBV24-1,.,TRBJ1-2,CATSDLRENGYGYTF,TGTGCCACCAGTGACCTCAGGGAAAATGGCTATGGCTACACCTTC
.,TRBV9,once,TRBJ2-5,CASSVAGRGAETQYF,TGTGCCAGCAGCGTAGCCGGGAGAGGGGCGGAGACCCAGTACTTC
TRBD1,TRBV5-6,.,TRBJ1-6,CASSLLGQGPSPLHF,TGTGCCAGCAGCTTGTTGGGACAGGGACCTTCACCCCTCCACTTT
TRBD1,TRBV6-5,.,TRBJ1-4,CASNIPGQKNEKLFF,TGTGCCAGCAACATTCCGGGACAGAAGAATGAAAAACTGTTTTTT
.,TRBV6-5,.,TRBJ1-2,CASRSNTNYGYTF,TGTGCCAGCAGAAGTAATACTAACTATGGCTACACCTTC
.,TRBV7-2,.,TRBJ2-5,CASSLVLSGQETQYF,TGTGCCAGCAGCTTAGTGCTTTCGGGCCAAGAGACCCAGTACTTC
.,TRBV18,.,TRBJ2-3,CASSAITDTQYF,TGTGCCAGCTCAGCCATCACAGATACGCAGTATTTT
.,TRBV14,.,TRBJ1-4,CASSLEGGTNEKLFF,TGTGCCAGCAGCCTCGAGGGGGGGACAAATGAAAAACTGTTTTTT
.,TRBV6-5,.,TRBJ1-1,CASSTRGTTEAFF,TGTGCCAGCAGTACCCGGGGAACCACTGAAGCTTTCTTT
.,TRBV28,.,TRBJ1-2,CASSFISGYTF,TGTGCCAGCAGTTTCATAAGTGGCTACACCTTC
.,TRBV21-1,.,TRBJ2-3,CASSKAGNRADTQYF,TGTGCCAGCAGCAAAGCTGGGAATCGCGCAGATACGCAGTATTTT
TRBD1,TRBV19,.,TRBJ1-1,CASTSLQGGGSEAFF,TGTGCCAGTACCTCCCTTCAGGGGGGCGGGTCTGAAGCTTTCTTT
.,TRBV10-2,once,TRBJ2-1,CASSETNLEQFF,TGCGCCAGCAGTGAGACCAATCTTGAGCAGTTCTTC
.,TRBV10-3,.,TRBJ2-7,CAISDSGTEQYF,TGTGCCATCAGTGATTCAGGGACCGAGCAGTACTTC
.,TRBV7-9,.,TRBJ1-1,CASSWGTNTEAFF,TGTGCCAGCAGCTGGGGTACAAACACTGAAGCTTTCTTT
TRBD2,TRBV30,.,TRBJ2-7,CAWTGLAASYEQYF,TGTGCCTGGACGGGACTAGCGGCGTCGTACGAGCAGTACTTC
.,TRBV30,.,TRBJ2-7,CAWSWGPPSYEQYF,TGTGCCTGGAGCTGGGGGCCCCCCTCCTACGAGCAGTACTTC
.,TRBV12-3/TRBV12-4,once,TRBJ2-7,CASSLAVGHEQYF,TGTGCCAGCAGTTTAGCAGTGGGTCACGAGCAGTACTTC
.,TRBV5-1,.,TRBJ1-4,CASSLEAGRATNEKLFF,TGCGCCAGCAGCTTGGAGGCAGGGAGGGCAACTAATGAAAAACTGTTTTTT
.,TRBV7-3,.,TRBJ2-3,CASTKNPPNGGRDTQYF,TGTGCCAGCACCAAAAACCCCCCGAACGGGGGACGGGATACGCAGTATTTT
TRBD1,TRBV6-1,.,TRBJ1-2,CASSETGYYGYTF,TGTGCCAGCAGTGAGACAGGGTACTATGGCTACACCTTC
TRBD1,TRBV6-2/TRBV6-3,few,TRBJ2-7,CASSYPAIRQGFSYEQYF,TGTGCCAGCAGTTACCCAGCCATCAGACAGGGGTTTTCCTACGAGCAGTACTTC
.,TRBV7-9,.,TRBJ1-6,CASSLGAGFYNSPLHF,TGTGCCAGCAGCTTAGGGGCCGGGTTTTATAATTCACCCCTCCACTTT